The present T cell receptor (beta chain) was sequenced within a study of vaccination and CD4 T cells after COVID-19 (dated 2022 in TCRdb). General notes on the study: The convalescent cohort comprised six males and four females, including two Hispanic individuals, seven Caucasians, two Asians and one multiracial person. Participants got two doses of the Pfizer-BioNTech BNT162b2 vaccine (n=8) or two doses of the Moderna mRNA-1273 vaccine (n=2). Overlapping spike peptide pools from SARS-CoV-2 and from the common cold coronaviruses HCoV-NL63, HCoV-OC43 and HCoV-229E were used as culture stimuli. In an earlier paper using these donors, memory CD4+ T cell crossreactivity between SARS-CoV-2 and common cold coronavirus spike proteins was assessed at the TCR clonotype level. The spike-specific CD4+ TCR repertoire was compared before and after mRNA vaccination in about nine COVID-19 convalescent patients and 4 infection-naive healthy vaccine recipients. Post-COVID blood samples from convalescent patients were collected a median of around 110 days after diagnosis, with a range of roughly 30 to 170 days. In control cultures, a CEFX viral epitope pool was used as positive control, an HIV-1 Nef peptide pool was used as negative control, or no peptide was added. Post-vaccine blood samples were collected a median of approximately 72 days after the second vaccine dose, ranging from about 14 to 241 days. The study at large found these results: In convalescent patients, nearly all vaccine-specific clones (304 of 307) were found to be mono-reactive for SARS-CoV-2 spike rather than cross-reactive with common cold coronaviruses. Only a relatively small number of convalescent patients were included in the study, and early timepoints following natural infection were not analyzed. Although the median number of SARS-CoV-2-reactive clonotypes went up from roughly 19 after infection to approximately 40 after vaccination, the increase was not significant. Among convalescent patients, a median about 86% of the SARS-CoV-2-reactive clones seen after vaccination appeared only after vaccination, which suggests priming specific to the vaccine.

To note about this clonotype: Its antigen has not been determined. Base qualities are not at hand, and no much larger clone is one base apart.

Library creation used PCR. DNA from cultured CD4+ T cells was subjected to TCR sequencing with the Oncomine TCR Beta short-read assay at the Johns Hopkins FTIC core. The QIAamp micro DNA kit was used to extract genomic DNA from the cultured CD4+ T cells. Oncomine TCR Beta libraries from cultured CD4+ T cells were pooled with unique dual indexes and sequenced on an Illumina iSeq 100. Under the source paper's analysis protocol: Non-productive sequences were filtered out, and CDR3s that did not start with C, did not end with F or W, or were shorter than 7 amino acids were discarded. Antigen-specific clonotypes were identified with the MANAFEST web application by comparing peptide-stimulated wells with reference and other culture wells. An FDR below 0.05, an odds ratio above 5, and a productive frequency above 0.1% in at least two of three replicate wells were required for clones to be considered positive. Cross-reactive clonotypes were defined as significantly expanded in both SARS-CoV-2 spike wells and at least one common cold coronavirus spike condition. Levenshtein distances (stringdist) and unrooted phylogenetic trees (ape) in R version 3.6.1 were used to assess CDR3 homology. TCRdb trimmed public reads at Q25 via fastp, called clones via MiXCR and kept in-frame beta chains. Every CDR3 protein is listed once, alongside the most common genes and DNA of its rows. The V and J calls reflect TCRdb's pipeline rather than the authors' work. Present in this sample are a few thousand distinct CDR3 sequences, 60% to 75% of which were seen just once. Jointly, the top ten make up roughly 35% of the sample.

V and J lose 1 base and 1 base, and a span of 5 bases separates them. Reading the germline V gene gives CDR1 SGHRS and CDR2 YFSETQ. Its CDR3 holds 13 amino acids, cysteine through phenylalanine. Left in the record is the CDR3 DNA by itself, 39 bases read in frame from the first base. Per the publication, the treatment or condition label means: roughly 11-day PBMC culture with coronavirus spike peptide pools or control peptides (ViraFEST assay). CD4+ T cells from unexposed donors were collected before the COVID-19 pandemic (2011-2018). The study used the ViraFEST assay, which expanded antigen-specific T cells with peptide pools and then identified expanded clonotypes by TCR sequencing. Each well held under 2.5 million PBMCs cultured in IMDM containing approximately 5.3% human AB serum and approximately 9.8 IU/ml IL-2, with about 10 ug/ml peptide pools added. Half of the culture medium was replaced with fresh IL-2-containing medium on days 3 and 7. After approximately 11 days of culture, CD4+ T cells were isolated by negative selection with the EasySep CD4+ T cell isolation kit. As cell numbers permitted, CD4+ T cells from unexposed donors were tested for reactivity to SARS-CoV-2 S and N and to four common cold coronavirus spike pools. Ficoll-Paque Plus gradient centrifugation was used to isolate PBMCs from whole blood, and the isolated PBMCs were then either used fresh or cryopreserved at -140C. In general, triplicate wells were set up for every culture condition. Leukapheresis product for the unexposed donors was purchased commercially.

Sequencing was done on a sample of CD4+ T cells from blood, cultured in vitro. The chain was built from TRBV5-1 and TRBJ1-1, with no confident D gene call. The sequence came from a human donor in good health. The DNA sequence is TGCGCCAGCAGCTTGACAAAGAACACTGAAGCTTTCTTT. This sequence encodes CASSLTKNTEAFF.